Detailed here is one TCR beta chain. These data belong to a study of blood T cell repertoires in COVID-19. Background on the study: Sites in the United States, Italy and Spain provided acute and convalescent COVID-19 samples.

Per the original data handling: Amplification from reference gene primers served as the basis for estimated nucleated cell counts. Clones were read by immunoSEQ multiplex PCR, and TCRdb kept only the in-frame ones, dropping some. The V and J calls and clone size come from that table; D and trimming were worked out from the DNA. This sample has about 230,000 clones; roughly 83% occur once, and the top ten carry 27%. Unmatched junction bases numbered 19, after V lost 3 bases and J lost 3 bases. Germline V gene lookup returns CDR1 KGHSH and CDR2 LQKENI. The CDR3 length is 19 residues. Sample: peripheral blood. This rearrangement joins TRBV18 to TRBJ1-2; 7 nucleotides line up with TRBD1. This receptor was identified in a man aged 35-49 years with acute or convalescent COVID-19. The CDR3 here is CASSPISRDRRDVHYGYTF. DNA of the CDR3: TGTGCCAGCTCACCGATTTCCCGGGACAGAAGAGACGTCCACTATGGCTACACCTTC.